This T cell receptor beta chain came from a study of blood T cell repertoires in COVID-19. Study-wide background: COVID-19 samples collected from the United States, Italy and Spain covered acute and convalescent phases.

Original processing methods: The authors estimated nucleated cell counts from reference gene primer amplification. Method: immunoSEQ multiplex PCR; TCRdb's copy keeps in-frame clones and lacks some. That table gives V, J and clone size, and the DNA gave D and trimming. The sample has roughly 340,000 clones; around 89% are singletons. Clinical history as reported by participants underpinned cohort assignment. What the recovered Cohort 3 donors had was two negative PCRs, clearance, or symptom resolution. Source material: PBMCs or T cells enriched from blood (not recorded which). The receptor's source is a man aged 18 to 29 who had recovered from COVID-19.

Here the CDR3 DNA reads TGTGCCAGCAGGGCAGGGGATGACTATGGCTACACCTTC. This gives the protein CASRAGDDYGYTF. The V call is TRBV9, the J call TRBJ1-2; D perhaps matches TRBD1 (6 bases). Trimming took off 5 bases at V and 3 bases at J, with 11 bases between the two ends. The germline gives CDR1 SGDLS, CDR2 YYNGEE. The CDR3 is 13 amino acids.